Presented here are 7 T cell receptor beta chains from one specimen sequenced in a study of T cells after yellow fever vaccination. TCRdb re-analysed the 5' RACE reads in MiXCR, keeping a single row per CDR3 protein. Of under 150,000 distinct CDR3 sequences listed, about 8% were seen once; the top ten hold approximately 0.78%. Specimen: CD4+ T cells sorted from PBMCs, collected 5 days after the yellow fever booster vaccination. The receptor set was obtained from a man younger than 40 who received the YFV17D yellow fever vaccine.

This clonotype showed up many times. This sequence joins TRBV7-9 and TRBJ2-3; 9 nucleotides agree with TRBD1. Per the germline V gene, CDR1 is SEHNR and CDR2 is FQNEAQ (reference sequence). CDR3 size: 16 residues. J gave up 3 bases and V 2 bases, and 6 bases lay outside the gene matches. DNA for the CDR3: TGTGCCAGCAGCTTACTGGACAGGGGATTGACAGATACGCAGTATTTT. Amino acids: CASSLLDRGLTDTQYF. The whole variable domain, filled in from reference TRBV7-9 and TRBJ2-3, reads DTGVSQNPRHKITKRGQNVTFRCDPISEHNRLYWYRQTLGQGPEFLTYFQNEAQLEKSRLLSDRFSAERPKGSFSTLEIQRTEQGDSAMYLCASSLLDRGLTDTQYFGPGTRLTVL.

This clonotype occurred many times. The chain links TRBV20-1 to TRBJ2-1; perhaps TRBD2 as D (5 bases). Germline V lookup: CDR1 DFQATT, CDR2 SNEGSKA (reference sequence). CDR3 length equals 16 residues. V dropped 3 bases and J dropped 0 bases, with 15 bases sitting between them. This chain's CDR3 is CSASSSRSSSYNEQFF. CDR3 nucleotide sequence: TGCAGTGCTAGTTCTAGCCGCTCGAGCTCCTACAATGAGCAGTTCTTC.

This clonotype occurred many times. The V and J genes are TRBV6-5 and TRBJ2-4; D assignment may be TRBD1 or TRBD2 (6 bases each). CDR1 and CDR2 from the germline V gene are MNHEY and SVGAGI. Trimming cost V 2 bases and J 7 bases, with 18 bases left between them. CDR3 length: 16 amino acids. CDR3 bases: TGTGCCAGCAGTTACAGGGGCAGGGGAGGTCGGAACATTCAGTACTTC. It specifies CASSYRGRGGRNIQYF.

The sample holds many counts of this clonotype. The chain combines TRBV20-1 with TRBJ1-1, with a possible D match to TRBD1 (5 bases). The CDR3 covers 14 residues. Germline V gene data show CDR1 as DFQATT and CDR2 as SNEGSKA (reference sequence). V was trimmed by 5 bases and J by 5 bases, leaving 18 bases between them. The CDR3 DNA sequence: TGCAGTGCTTCCCATCGACAGAGAGGTACTGAAGCTTTCTTT. It codes for CSASHRQRGTEAFF.

This clonotype was picked up many times. The CDR3 loop reads CASSLGRDNQPQHF. CDR3 nucleotide sequence: TGTGCCAGCAGCCTGGGCAGGGACAATCAGCCCCAGCATTTT. This chain links TRBV7-2 with TRBJ1-5; tentatively, D is TRBD1 (5 bases). The CDR3 loop spans 14 amino acids. Germline V gives CDR1 SGHTA, CDR2 FQGNSA. V gave up 5 bases and J gave up 3 bases, with 11 bases separating them. The complete variable domain, with remaining parts taken from reference TRBV7-2 and TRBJ1-5, reads GAGVSQSPSNKVTEKGKDVELRCDPISGHTALYWYRQSLGQGLEFLIYFQGNSAPDKSGLPSDRFSAERTGGSVSTLTIQRTQQEDSAVYLCASSLGRDNQPQHFGDGTRLSIL.

In its sample, this clonotype was seen many times. For the CDR3, the DNA is TGTGCCACCAGCTCCGGACAGGGACTCTCCTACGAGCAGTACTTC. Its protein is CATSSGQGLSYEQYF. The chain carries TRBV15 and TRBJ2-7, with TRBD1 matching 8 bases. V was pared by 5 bases and J by 0 bases, with 6 bases of the junction left unmatched. The CDR3 sequence is 15 residues long. The germline CDR1 and CDR2 sequences are LNHNV and YYDKDF (reference sequence).

This clonotype was counted ten times or more. This chain uses TRBV20-1 with TRBJ2-5; unclear D gene. The CDR3 has 18 amino acids. V was shortened by 0 bases and J by 2 bases, with 22 bases between the two germline ends. CDR1 and CDR2 from the germline V gene are DFQATT and SNEGSKA (reference sequence). The CDR3 protein is CSARDSGASHRKQETQYF. The CDR3, as DNA: TGCAGTGCTAGAGATTCCGGCGCGAGCCACAGAAAGCAAGAGACCCAGTACTTC.